This T cell receptor beta chain was documented in a study of OX40 agonist ivuxolimab in advanced cancers. Overall study findings and caveats: At doses 0.1 to 3.0 mg/kg, CD4+ and CD8+ clones expanded.

Germline assignment: CDR1 MNHEY and CDR2 SMNVEV (reference sequence). Trimming pared 1 base from V and 1 base from J, leaving 7 bases between. The CDR3 is 14 amino acids. Sequenced by immunoSEQ multiplex PCR; TCRdb stores in-frame clones only, minus some. This table holds over 20,000 clones, just over 85% found once. For this clone: As yet, its antigen is unknown.

This rearrangement joins TRBV27 to TRBJ2-5; D possibly corresponds to TRBD1 (5 bases). This receptor was identified in an adult with an advanced solid tumor such as melanoma, head and neck, liver or kidney cancer. The sequencing used CD4+ or CD8+ T cells sorted from blood, collected in a trial of the OX40 agonist ivuxolimab. The CDR3 is CASSLWGPQETQYF. CDR3 bases: TGTGCCAGCAGTTTATGGGGCCCCCAAGAGACCCAGTACTTC.